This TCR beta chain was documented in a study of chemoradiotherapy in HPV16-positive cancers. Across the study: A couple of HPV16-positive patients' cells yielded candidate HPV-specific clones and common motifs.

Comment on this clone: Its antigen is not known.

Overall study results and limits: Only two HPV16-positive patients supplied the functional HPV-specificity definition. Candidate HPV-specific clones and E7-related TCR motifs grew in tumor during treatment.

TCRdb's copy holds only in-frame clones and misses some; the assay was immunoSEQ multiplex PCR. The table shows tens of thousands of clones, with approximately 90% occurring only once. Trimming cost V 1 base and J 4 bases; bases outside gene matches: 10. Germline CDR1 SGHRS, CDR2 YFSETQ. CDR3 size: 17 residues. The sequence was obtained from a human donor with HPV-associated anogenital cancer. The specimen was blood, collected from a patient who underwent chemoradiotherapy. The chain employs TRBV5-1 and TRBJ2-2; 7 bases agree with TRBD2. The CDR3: CASSLQSSGQFTGELFF. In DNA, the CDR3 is TGCGCCAGCAGCTTGCAGTCTAGCGGACAATTCACCGGGGAGCTGTTTTTT.